The 23 T cell receptor beta chains listed next were all sequenced from one sample in a study of T cells in localized non-small cell lung cancer. Libraries were prepared by immunoSEQ multiplex PCR; TCRdb keeps only in-frame clonotypes and omits some of them. Seen here are about 24,000 clones, 80% to 85% observed once, and the top ten hold more than 4.5%. The sample in question was PBMCs, obtained before any cancer treatment. The receptors shown here come from a man between 40 and 70 years old with stage II lung adenocarcinoma.

The chain has TRBV10-2 and TRBJ2-7, with D possibly being TRBD1 or TRBD2 (7 bases each). V was clipped by 8 bases and J by 5 bases, with 22 bases between them. CDR1 and CDR2 from the germline V gene are WSHSY and SAAADI. The CDR3 runs 15 residues. CDR3 in amino acids: CASAKAPGGEDEQYF. DNA for the CDR3: TGCGCCAGCGCAAAAGCCCCAGGGGGGGAAGACGAGCAGTACTTC.

V gene TRBV4-3 combines with J gene TRBJ2-3, with D unresolved. This CDR3 comprises 15 residues. Trimming stripped 0 bases from V and 4 bases from J, with 11 bases between. Germline CDR1 is LGHNA and CDR2 is YSLEER. CDR3 residues: CASSQDSSRPDTQYF. CDR3 sequence (DNA): TGCGCCAGCAGCCAAGACTCCTCGCGCCCAGATACGCAGTATTTT.

This clone was picked up a small number of times. The chain joins TRBV5-1 to TRBJ1-2; TRBD1 might be the D (5 bases). The CDR3 length is 17 residues. The V and J ends lost 3 bases and 3 bases respectively, with 21 bases between them. CDR1 and CDR2 from the germline V gene are SGHRS and YFSETQ. The CDR3: CASSSSRLGRVDYGYTF. The CDR3 DNA reads as TGCGCCAGCAGCTCCTCACGCTTGGGCAGGGTTGACTATGGCTACACCTTC.

The gene calls are TRBV2 and TRBJ2-7; unclear D gene. Looked up from germline, CDR1 is SNHLY and CDR2 is FYNNEI. The CDR3 is 14 residues long. V was trimmed by 6 bases and J by 0 bases, leaving 12 bases between them. CDR3 region: CASSAEVDSYEQYF. CDR3 nucleotide sequence: TGTGCCAGCAGCGCAGAGGTGGACTCCTACGAGCAGTACTTC.

This sequence joins TRBV7-9 and TRBJ1-4; no clear D gene. This CDR3 region has 14 residues. Germline CDR1 SEHNR, CDR2 FQNEAQ (reference sequence). With 0 bases removed from V and 4 bases from J, the gap between germline ends came to 6 bases. This chain's CDR3 is CASSLARNNEKLFF. The CDR3 bases are TGTGCCAGCAGCTTAGCCAGAAATAATGAAAAACTGTTTTTT.

The J gene is TRBJ2-3, the V gene TRBV19; D unclear. CDR1 LNHDA and CDR2 SQIVND come from the germline V gene (reference sequence). There are 16 residues in the CDR3. V was pared by 4 bases and J by 0 bases, with 14 bases between. The CDR3: CASSRTLSVSTDTQYF. In nucleotides, the CDR3 is TGTGCCAGTAGTAGAACCCTAAGCGTGAGCACAGATACGCAGTATTTT.

V is TRBV5-5 and J is TRBJ2-7; TRBD2 might be the D (5 bases). The length of the CDR3 is 12 residues. CDR1 and CDR2 (germline): SGHKS, YYEKEE (reference sequence). With 4 bases removed from V and 0 bases from J, the gap between germline ends came to 5 bases. The CDR3, as DNA: TGTGCCAGCAGCCGGGGCTCCTACGAGCAGTACTTC. This codes for CASSRGSYEQYF.

The rearrangement joins TRBV10-2 to TRBJ1-5; tentatively, D is TRBD1 (5 bases). Between the trimmed V and J ends, which lost 3 bases and 2 bases, there was a span of 14 bases. This CDR3 comprises 16 residues. Germline V gene sequence: CDR1 WSHSY, CDR2 SAAADI. The CDR3 region is CASSDYGGEGNQPQHF. The CDR3, as DNA: TGCGCCAGCAGTGATTACGGAGGGGAGGGCAATCAGCCCCAGCATTTT.

V and J are TRBV6-5 and TRBJ1-4; D not certain. The CDR3 runs to 15 residues. V was pared by 2 bases and J by 1 base, with 8 bases between. Germline V CDR1 and CDR2: MNHEY, SVGAGI. In DNA, the CDR3 is TGTGCCAGCAGTTACGATCCGGAAACTAATGAAAAACTGTTTTTT. This translates into CASSYDPETNEKLFF.

The CDR3 nucleotides read TGTGCCAGCTCACCATCGACCTTTGGACAGGGGGCGCCCGCTTTCTTT. This encodes CASSPSTFGQGAPAFF. The chain combines TRBV18 with TRBJ1-1, with TRBD1 matching over 11 bases. Per germline, CDR1 KGHSH and CDR2 LQKENI. The CDR3 extends over 16 amino acids. The V gene end was trimmed by 2 bases and the J gene end by 11 bases; junction bases not matched to a gene: 13.

The V call is TRBV30, the J call TRBJ1-4, with D perhaps TRBD1 (5 bases). CDR1 and CDR2 from the germline V gene are GTSNPN and SVGIG (reference sequence). V was cut by 2 bases and J by 4 bases, with 11 bases left in between. This CDR3 region has 14 residues. The CDR3 nucleotides are TGTGCCTGGAGTTTGGAGACAGTTAATGAAAAACTGTTTTTT. Translated: CAWSLETVNEKLFF.

In its sample, this clone was seen once. The chain joins TRBV2 to TRBJ2-1, with 9 nucleotides matching TRBD1. V lost 5 bases, J lost 5 bases, and 4 bases stayed unmatched. Germline V gene data show CDR1 as SNHLY and CDR2 as FYNNEI. The CDR3 contains 14 residues. The CDR3 sequence: CASSRDRVDNEQFF. CDR3 DNA: TGTGCCAGCAGTCGGGACAGGGTTGACAATGAGCAGTTCTTC. Based on the CDR3 plus reference TRBV2 and TRBJ2-1, the full variable domain is EPEVTQTPSHQVTQMGQEVILRCVPISNHLYFYWYRQILGQKVEFLVSFYNNEISEKSEIFDDQFSVERPDGSNFTLKIRSTKLEDSAMYFCASSRDRVDNEQFFGPGTRLTVL.

The V and J genes are TRBV7-3 and TRBJ2-1, with 8 bases fitting TRBD1. CDR3 length equals 16 residues. Per the germline V gene, CDR1 is SGHTA and CDR2 is FQGTGA. Trimming took 4 bases from V and 3 from J; bases not matched to a gene: 8. CDR3 amino acids: CASSSGQGINYNEQFF. The CDR3 bases are TGTGCCAGCAGCTCTGGACAGGGTATAAACTACAATGAGCAGTTCTTC.

There are a few counts of this clone. The chain has TRBV6-1 and TRBJ1-1; the D gene is possibly TRBD1 (5 bases). The length of the CDR3 is 13 residues. V lost 2 bases and J lost 11, with 15 bases in between. Germline loops: CDR1 MNHNS, CDR2 SASEGT. The CDR3 sequence: CASSETVGVWAFF. CDR3 in DNA: TGTGCCAGCAGTGAAACGGTGGGGGTTTGGGCTTTCTTT.

The V call is TRBV5-1, the J call TRBJ2-3; D may match TRBD1 or TRBD2 (5 bases each). Germline assignment: CDR1 SGHRS and CDR2 YFSETQ. V was pared by 0 bases and J by 4 bases, with 12 bases between. The CDR3 contains 15 residues. CDR3 in DNA: TGCGCCAGCAGCTTGGGAGAGGGGTTGCCAGATACGCAGTATTTT. It is translated as CASSLGEGLPDTQYF.

This clone was observed a single time. Here the CDR3 DNA reads TGCAGTGCTAGGATGACTGAAGCTTTCTTT. It translates to CSARMTEAFF. This rearrangement joins TRBV20-1 to TRBJ1-1; D not resolved. The CDR3 length is 10 residues. Germline loops: CDR1 DFQATT, CDR2 SNEGSKA (reference sequence). V dropped 3 bases and J dropped 5 bases, with 4 bases sitting between them.

This clone was detected only once. V gene TRBV7-2 combines with J gene TRBJ2-2, with TRBD2 matching 10 bases. V trimming: 5 bases; J trimming: 7 bases; junction bases outside the gene matches: 7. CDR3 length equals 15 residues. Germline V gene lookup returns CDR1 SGHTA and CDR2 FQGNSA. CDR3 bases: TGTGCCAGCAGCCCTAGCGGGAGTTTTAACGGGGAGCTGTTTTTT. Protein sequence: CASSPSGSFNGELFF.

The rearrangement uses TRBV7-2 and TRBJ2-1, with no clear D. Looked up from germline, CDR1 is SGHTA and CDR2 is FQGNSA. The CDR3 loop spans 17 amino acids. The V end was cut by 7 bases, the J end by 7 bases, with 26 bases between. The CDR3 DNA is TGTGCCAGCATACGTAGGAGTCTGGGCATCCAAGGGAATGAGCAGTTCTTC. Translated: CASIRRSLGIQGNEQFF.

The chain recombines TRBV19 with TRBJ1-1; 10 nucleotides match TRBD1. Looked up from germline, CDR1 is LNHDA and CDR2 is SQIVND (reference sequence). There are 15 residues in the CDR3. V gave up 5 bases and J gave up 5 bases; unmatched junction bases: 8. The CDR3 loop is CASSPSDRGPTEAFF. The CDR3 region has the DNA TGTGCCAGTAGTCCATCAGACAGGGGGCCTACTGAAGCTTTCTTT.

This clone appeared a few times. This sequence joins TRBV5-6 and TRBJ2-2; perhaps TRBD2 as D (5 bases). Trimming pared 3 bases from V and 4 bases from J, leaving 16 bases between. Germline loops: CDR1 SGHDT, CDR2 YYEEEE. The CDR3 has 16 residues. The CDR3 DNA follows: TGTGCCAGCAGCTCCCTACGGAGGCGTGGCACCGGGGAGCTGTTTTTT. Its translation is CASSSLRRRGTGELFF.

This clone came up a few times. V gene TRBV4-1 combines with J gene TRBJ2-5, with D perhaps matching TRBD1 or TRBD2 (5 bases each). Deletions cut 1 base from V and 5 bases from J, with 11 bases between. This CDR3 is 14 amino acids long. The germline V gene encodes CDR1 MGHRA and CDR2 YSYEKL. The CDR3 loop is CASSQVGEWETQYF. CDR3 DNA sequence: TGCGCCAGCAGCCAAGTGGGGGAATGGGAGACCCAGTACTTC.

The genes are TRBV28 and TRBJ1-1; 8 nucleotides align to TRBD1. The CDR3 extends over 14 amino acids. The germline CDR1 and CDR2 sequences are MDHEN and SYDVKM. V gave up 7 bases and J gave up 0 bases; unmatched junction bases: 4. CDR3 coding DNA: TGTGCCAGCACGCCAGGGGGCGTGAACACTGAAGCTTTCTTT. Translating it yields CASTPGGVNTEAFF.

The chain employs TRBV5-1 and TRBJ1-5; 9 nucleotides match TRBD1. There are 17 residues in the CDR3. Germline loops: CDR1 SGHRS, CDR2 YFSETQ. The ends lost 4 bases at V and 1 base at J; junction bases unmatched: 9. The CDR3 reads CASSEGTGIFSNQPQHF. Here the CDR3 DNA reads TGCGCCAGCAGCGAAGGGACAGGGATCTTCAGCAATCAGCCCCAGCATTTT.